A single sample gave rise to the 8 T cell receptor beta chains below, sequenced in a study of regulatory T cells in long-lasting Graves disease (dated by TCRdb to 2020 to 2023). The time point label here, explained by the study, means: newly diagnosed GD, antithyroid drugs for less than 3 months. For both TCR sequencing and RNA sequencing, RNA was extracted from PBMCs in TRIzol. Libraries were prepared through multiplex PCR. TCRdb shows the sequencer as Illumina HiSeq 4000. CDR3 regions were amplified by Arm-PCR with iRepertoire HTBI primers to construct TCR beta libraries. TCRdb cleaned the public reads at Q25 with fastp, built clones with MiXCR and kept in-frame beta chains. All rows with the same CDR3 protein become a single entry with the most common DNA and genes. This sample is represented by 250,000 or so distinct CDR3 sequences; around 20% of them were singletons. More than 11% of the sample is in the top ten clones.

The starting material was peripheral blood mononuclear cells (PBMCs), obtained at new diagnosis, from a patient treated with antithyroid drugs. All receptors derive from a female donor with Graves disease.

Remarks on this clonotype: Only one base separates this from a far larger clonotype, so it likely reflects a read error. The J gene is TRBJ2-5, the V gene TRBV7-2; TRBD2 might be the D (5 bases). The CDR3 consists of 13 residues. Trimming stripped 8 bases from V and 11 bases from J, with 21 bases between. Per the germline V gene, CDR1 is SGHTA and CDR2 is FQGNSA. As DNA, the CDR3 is TGTGCCAGCTTTAATCGGGGATCCAATGAGCAGTACTTC. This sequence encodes CASFNRGSNEQYF.

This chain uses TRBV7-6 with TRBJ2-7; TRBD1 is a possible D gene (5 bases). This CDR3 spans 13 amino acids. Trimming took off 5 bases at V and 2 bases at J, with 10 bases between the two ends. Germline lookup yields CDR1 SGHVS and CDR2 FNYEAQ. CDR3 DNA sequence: TGTGCCAGCAGCCCGACAGCCACCTACGAGCAGTACTTC. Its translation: CASSPTATYEQYF.

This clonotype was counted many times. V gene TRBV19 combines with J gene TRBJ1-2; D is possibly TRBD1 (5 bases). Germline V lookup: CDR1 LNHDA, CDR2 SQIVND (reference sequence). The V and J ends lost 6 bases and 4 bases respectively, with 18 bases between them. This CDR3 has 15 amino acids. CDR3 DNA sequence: TGTGCCAGTAGCAGCCGGGACCGCCGGGCCTATGGCTACACCTTC. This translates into CASSSRDRRAYGYTF.

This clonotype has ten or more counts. The CDR3 reads CASTFQGQGVTGELFF. CDR3 bases: TGTGCCAGCACCTTCCAAGGACAGGGGGTTACCGGGGAGCTGTTTTTT. The chain has TRBV6-1 and TRBJ2-2, with 10 bases fitting TRBD1. The germline V gene encodes CDR1 MNHNS and CDR2 SASEGT. J lost 5 bases, V lost 7 bases, and 10 bases had no gene match. The CDR3 extends over 16 amino acids.

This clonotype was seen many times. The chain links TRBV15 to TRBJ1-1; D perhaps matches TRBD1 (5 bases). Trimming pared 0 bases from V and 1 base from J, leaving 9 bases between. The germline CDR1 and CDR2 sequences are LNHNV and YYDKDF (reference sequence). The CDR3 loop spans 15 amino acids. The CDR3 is CATSRDVGRNTEAFF. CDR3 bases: TGTGCCACCAGCAGAGATGTGGGGCGGAACACTGAAGCTTTCTTT.

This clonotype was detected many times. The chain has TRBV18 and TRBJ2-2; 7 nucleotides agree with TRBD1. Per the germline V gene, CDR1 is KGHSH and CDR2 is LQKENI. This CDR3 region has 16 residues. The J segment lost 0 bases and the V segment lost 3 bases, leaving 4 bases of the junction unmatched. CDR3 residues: CASSPGQVANTGELFF. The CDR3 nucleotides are TGTGCCAGCTCACCTGGACAGGTCGCGAACACCGGGGAGCTGTTTTTT.

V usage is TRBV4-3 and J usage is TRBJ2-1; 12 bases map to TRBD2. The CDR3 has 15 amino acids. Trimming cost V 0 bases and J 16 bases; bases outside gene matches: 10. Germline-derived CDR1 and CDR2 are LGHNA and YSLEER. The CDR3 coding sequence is TGCGCCAGCAGCCAAGATCTGGCTAGCGGGAGGGCTAGATTCTTC. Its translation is CASSQDLASGRARFF.

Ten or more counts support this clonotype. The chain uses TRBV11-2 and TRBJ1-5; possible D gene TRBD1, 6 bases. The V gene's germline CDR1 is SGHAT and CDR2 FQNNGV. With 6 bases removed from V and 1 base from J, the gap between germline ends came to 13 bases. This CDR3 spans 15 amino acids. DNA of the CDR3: TGTGCCAGCAGGAATCAGGGGTTGAGCAATCAGCCCCAGCATTTT. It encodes CASRNQGLSNQPQHF.